These 9 T cell receptor beta chains originate from one sample sequenced in a study of blood T cell repertoires in COVID-19. The table came from immunoSEQ multiplex PCR; TCRdb's copy has only in-frame clones and leaves some out. The profile shows fewer than 80,000 clones, roughly 92% of them singletons. Material: peripheral blood. The receptors were gathered from a human donor in a cohort sampled during active COVID-19.

The sample holds a few counts of this clone. In nucleotides, the CDR3 is TGTGCCTGGACCCAAGGGGGCCTCGCCTACGAGCAGTACTTC. Amino acid sequence: CAWTQGGLAYEQYF. The chain couples TRBV30 to TRBJ2-7; 7 bases map to TRBD1. The CDR3 consists of 14 residues. With V trimmed by 4 bases and J by 2 bases, 8 bases remained unmatched. Germline lookup yields CDR1 GTSNPN and CDR2 SVGIG (reference sequence).

The V and J genes are TRBV7-2 and TRBJ2-3; TRBD2 aligns across 11 bases. V lost 1 base, J lost 1 base, and 4 bases stayed unmatched. The CDR3 covers 17 residues. Per germline, CDR1 SGHTA and CDR2 FQGNSA. The CDR3 spells CASSLGLGLAGTDTQYF. The CDR3, as DNA: TGTGCCAGCAGCTTAGGATTGGGACTAGCGGGCACAGATACGCAGTATTTT.

This clone appeared a single time. The chain has TRBV3-1 (or the pseudogene TRBV3-2) and TRBJ2-4; D is possibly TRBD2 (5 bases). V gave up 4 bases and J gave up 0 bases, with 19 bases separating them. The CDR3 totals 18 residues. Germline CDR1 is LGHDT and CDR2 is YNNKEL (reference sequence). CDR3 amino acids: CASSLKAGGILAKNIQYF. The CDR3, as DNA: TGTGCCAGCAGCCTAAAGGCGGGTGGGATCTTAGCCAAAAACATTCAGTACTTC.

V usage is TRBV6-2 or TRBV6-3 and J usage is TRBJ1-2; the match to TRBD1 covers 8 bases. The CDR3 covers 14 residues. J gave up 7 bases and V 2 bases, and 6 bases lay outside the gene matches. CDR1 is MNHEY, CDR2 SVGEGT, per germline. The CDR3 DNA follows: TGTGCCAGCAGTTACGCCCAGGGGGCGCGTGGCTACACCTTC. Residues: CASSYAQGARGYTF.

J is TRBJ2-1 and V is TRBV6-4, with 14 bases aligning to TRBD2. The CDR3 length is 16 residues. The germline V gene encodes CDR1 MRHNA and CDR2 SNTAGT. The trim removed 4 bases at V and 5 bases at J, leaving 4 bases unmatched. In nucleotides, the CDR3 is TGTGCCAGCAGTGGAGGACTAGCGGGAGGAGACAATGAGCAGTTCTTC. It translates to CASSGGLAGGDNEQFF.

The rearrangement uses TRBV3-1 (or the pseudogene TRBV3-2) and TRBJ1-3, with 7 bases matching TRBD1. CDR3 length equals 16 residues. Germline assignment: CDR1 LGHDT and CDR2 YNNKEL (reference sequence). V dropped 3 bases and J dropped 0; count of bases not matched to a gene: 5. CDR3 coding DNA: TGTGCCAGCAGCCACGGGGGACAGAGCTCTGGAAACACCATATATTTT. Protein sequence: CASSHGGQSSGNTIYF.

The V and J genes are TRBV7-9 and TRBJ1-2, with 9 bases that match TRBD1. The CDR3 has 15 residues. CDR1 is SEHNR, CDR2 FQNEAQ, per germline (reference sequence). Trimming removed 3 bases from V and 8 bases from J; junction bases left unmatched: 10. The chain's CDR3 is CASSFPGTGLEGYTF. DNA of the CDR3: TGTGCCAGCAGCTTTCCCGGGACAGGGCTTGAGGGCTACACCTTC. Variable domain in full (rest from reference TRBV7-9 and TRBJ1-2): DTGVSQNPRHKITKRGQNVTFRCDPISEHNRLYWYRQTLGQGPEFLTYFQNEAQLEKSRLLSDRFSAERPKGSFSTLEIQRTEQGDSAMYLCASSFPGTGLEGYTFGSGTRLTVV.

The gene calls are TRBV12-5 and TRBJ1-5, with 7 bases aligning to TRBD1. V trimming: 2 bases; J trimming: 6 bases; junction bases outside the gene matches: 4. CDR3 length equals 14 residues. The V gene's germline CDR1 is LGHNT and CDR2 FRNRAP. Here the CDR3 DNA reads TGTGCTAGTGGTTTGCAGGGGGTTATTCAGCCCCAGCATTTT. Protein sequence: CASGLQGVIQPQHF.

This chain connects TRBV6-2 or TRBV6-3 to TRBJ2-1, with D maybe TRBD1 (5 bases). The germline V gene has CDR1 MNHEY and CDR2 SVGEGT. Trimming left V 6 bases short and J 12 bases short, with 15 bases between. The CDR3 sequence is 12 residues long. The chain's CDR3 is CASSPIQGMQFF. The CDR3 DNA follows: TGTGCCAGCAGCCCCATCCAGGGCATGCAGTTCTTC.